Below are 2 T cell receptor beta chains sequenced from a single sample in a study of Ad26.COV2.S vaccination and SARS-CoV-2 variants. Treatment: 15 to 20 received Ad26.COV2.S at low or high dose, single or two shots; about 5 received placebo; per-sample allocation not given. Repertoires come from day 63 after the first vaccine or placebo injection. The repertoire was sequenced with immunoSEQ multiplex PCR; TCRdb's copy has only in-frame clones and lacks some. The sample lists roughly 380,000 clones; around 86% were seen once. Sequences were derived from peripheral blood, sampled in a trial of Ad26.COV2.S vaccine versus placebo. The receptors shown here come from a person aged 18-60 years who received the Ad26.COV2.S COVID-19 vaccine or a placebo.

The genes are TRBV19 and TRBJ2-3; 9 bases agree with TRBD2. The germline V gene encodes CDR1 LNHDA and CDR2 SQIVND (reference sequence). The CDR3 sequence is 18 residues long. Losses at the gene ends were 0 bases for V and 0 bases for J; bases not matched to a gene: 7. The CDR3 sequence: CASSIDLAGSLSTDTQYF. The CDR3 nucleotides are TGTGCCAGTAGTATAGATCTAGCGGGGAGCCTAAGCACAGATACGCAGTATTTT.

The chain uses TRBV19 and TRBJ2-5; 8 nucleotides line up with TRBD2. V lost 5 bases, J lost 3 bases, and 23 bases stayed unmatched. This CDR3 comprises 20 residues. Germline V gene data show CDR1 as LNHDA and CDR2 as SQIVND (reference sequence). CDR3 sequence (DNA): TGTGCCAGTAGTCGGCAGGGGCCCGATTACGTACTAGCGGAAAAAGAGACCCAGTACTTC. Residues: CASSRQGPDYVLAEKETQYF.